This TCR beta chain was sequenced in a study of PD-L1 blockade in urothelial cancer. Study-wide context: Dosed intravenously at 1,200 mg every 3 weeks, atezolizumab was initiated by patients at some point between 2014 and 2016. Median blood clonality was roughly 0.072, with some 89,000 unique TCRs. Blood was subjected to analysis at 3 weeks (second dose) and 6 weeks following treatment start.

Germline V gene sequence: CDR1 SGDLS, CDR2 YYNGEE. The CDR3 contains 15 residues. Trimming at V came to 3 bases and at J to 2 bases, leaving 7 bases not matched to a gene. Time point reported: peripheral blood 6 weeks after treatment start. Each patient supplied 1 to 8 pretreatment and on-treatment samples. Sequenced by immunoSEQ multiplex PCR; TCRdb stores in-frame clones only, minus some. The sample lists around 66,000 clones, about nine tenths occurring once. The chain employs TRBV9 and TRBJ2-7; TRBD1 matches 8 bases. This receptor was obtained from a man aged 55-75 years with urothelial cancer. Specimen: PBMCs, collected around atezolizumab (anti-PD-L1) treatment. DNA for the CDR3: TGTGCCAGCAGCGCTAGACAGGGGCCTCCCTACGAGCAGTACTTC. Translation: CASSARQGPPYEQYF. The full variable domain, with the rest looked up from reference TRBV9 and TRBJ2-7, is DSGVTQTPKHLITATGQRVTLRCSPRSGDLSVYWYQQSLDQGLQFLIQYYNGEERAKGNILERFSAQQFPDLHSELNLSSLELGDSALYFCASSARQGPPYEQYFGPGTRLTVT.